A selection of T cell receptor beta chains follows, all from one sample in a study of T-cell reconstitution after alpha-beta-depleted transplantation in children. One entry per CDR3 protein results from TCRdb running MiXCR on the PCR reads. The table shows 900,000 or so distinct CDR3 sequences, with approximately 15% occurring only once. The input for sequencing was PBMCs, mostly from graft donor cells, taken 360 days after TCRalphabeta/CD19-depleted stem cell transplant. The receptors were gathered from a male patient aged 10 to 17 who had a stem cell transplant for acute lymphoblastic leukemia, so the T cells may come from the graft donor. CDR3s include the opening cysteine and the closing phenylalanine or tryptophan. The order of the fields is CDR3 length, D gene, V gene, clone size, J gene, CDR3 protein, CDR3 DNA. A D gene is named only where the DNA matches it firmly. Expanded clones get a size class; other rows say once, few or many, or leave the size out.

14	NA	TRBV4-1	NA	TRBJ2-3	CASSQALSTDTQYF	TGCGCCAGCAGCCAAGCCTTAAGCACAGATACGCAGTATTTT
16	TRBD2	TRBV5-1	few	TRBJ2-7	CASSLTPGAGGYEQYF	TGCGCCAGCAGCTTGACCCCAGGGGCGGGAGGCTACGAGCAGTACTTC
12	NA	TRBV20-1	many	TRBJ1-1	CSARTGAKEAFF	TGCAGTGCTAGAACGGGGGCAAAGGAAGCTTTCTTT
13	NA	TRBV10-2	few	TRBJ2-7	CASSEGGPYEQYF	TGCGCCAGCAGTGAAGGGGGGCCCTACGAGCAGTACTTC
16	NA	TRBV5-5	NA	TRBJ2-3	CASSWISGKLTDTQYF	TGTGCCAGCAGCTGGATTTCGGGGAAGTTGACAGATACGCAGTATTTT
18	NA	TRBV29-1	many	TRBJ2-1	CSVESPLGAGASLNEQFF	TGCAGCGTTGAGTCTCCCCTAGGGGCCGGGGCAAGTCTAAATGAGCAGTTCTTC
17	NA	TRBV3-1	many	TRBJ2-5	CASSYATGSRGRETQYF	TGTGCCAGCAGCTACGCCACAGGTTCTAGAGGGAGAGAGACCCAGTACTTC
15	NA	TRBV5-4	few	TRBJ2-7	CASSLRPNIDYEQYF	TGTGCCAGCAGCTTGCGACCAAACATAGACTACGAGCAGTACTTC
14	NA	TRBV5-1	NA	TRBJ2-3	CASSQGGATDTQYF	TGCGCCAGCAGCCAGGGGGGAGCCACAGATACGCAGTATTTT
16	NA	TRBV7-3	NA	TRBJ2-4	CASSYAGTLAKNIQYF	TGTGCCAGCAGCTACGCCGGGACTTTAGCCAAAAACATTCAGTACTTC
13	NA	TRBV30	few	TRBJ2-7	CAWSDGLTYEQYF	TGTGCCTGGAGTGATGGCCTAACCTACGAGCAGTACTTC
14	TRBD1	TRBV5-1	few	TRBJ2-7	CASIRPGTGAEQYF	TGCGCCAGCATCCGTCCCGGGACAGGGGCCGAGCAGTACTTC
17	NA	TRBV24-1	NA	TRBJ2-5	CATSDRDGQGGKETQYF	TGTGCCACCAGTGATCGGGATGGCCAGGGGGGAAAAGAGACCCAGTACTTC
14	NA	TRBV7-6	few	TRBJ2-7	CASSFGGARYEQYF	TGTGCCAGCAGCTTTGGGGGCGCACGCTACGAGCAGTACTTC
13	NA	TRBV12-5	NA	TRBJ1-1	CASGSTKYTEAFF	TGTGCTAGTGGTTCGACTAAGTACACTGAAGCTTTCTTT
11	NA	TRBV6-5	NA	TRBJ2-1	CASRLMNEQFF	TGTGCCAGCCGGTTAATGAATGAGCAGTTCTTC
14	TRBD2	TRBV27	few	TRBJ2-5	CASSSGLAGEIQYF	TGTGCCAGCAGTTCGGGACTAGCGGGAGAGATCCAGTACTTC
15	TRBD2	TRBV3-1	few	TRBJ2-5	CASSPREGWQETQYF	TGTGCCAGCAGCCCCCGGGAGGGGTGGCAAGAGACCCAGTACTTC
12	NA	TRBV2	few	TRBJ2-7	CASRAGSYEQYF	TGTGCCAGCCGGGCCGGCTCCTACGAGCAGTACTTC
15	NA	TRBV7-3	NA	TRBJ2-3	CASSLNPGSTDTQYF	TGTGCCAGCAGCCTAAACCCCGGGAGCACAGATACGCAGTATTTT
14	TRBD1	TRBV7-8	few	TRBJ1-2	CASSRGTGGLRDTF	TGTGCCAGCAGCCGCGGGACAGGAGGGCTTCGAGATACCTTC
18	TRBD2	TRBV11-1	NA	TRBJ2-1	CASSLAFPGTSGYDEQFF	TGTGCCAGCAGCTTAGCGTTTCCCGGGACTAGCGGTTACGATGAGCAGTTCTTC
11	NA	TRBV20-1	few	TRBJ2-5	CSARSVETQYF	TGCAGTGCTAGATCGGTCGAGACCCAGTACTTC
16	TRBD1	TRBV7-8	few	TRBJ2-4	CASSLRTGVAKNIQYF	TGTGCCAGCAGCCTGCGGACAGGGGTAGCCAAAAACATTCAGTACTTC
18	TRBD1	TRBV11-2	NA	TRBJ1-4	CASSYDRVNRGRKEKLFF	TGTGCCAGCAGCTATGATCGCGTTAACAGGGGGCGGAAAGAAAAACTGTTTTTT
12	NA	TRBV20-1	NA	TRBJ2-6	CSADPGANVLTF	TGCAGTGCCGATCCTGGGGCCAACGTCCTGACTTTC
15	TRBD1	TRBV5-1	few	TRBJ1-2	CASSDRRDRGRGYTF	TGCGCCAGCAGCGATCGCCGGGACAGGGGGCGTGGCTACACCTTC
16	TRBD1	TRBV5-1	NA	TRBJ1-4	CASSTGQGATNEKLFF	TGCGCCAGCAGCACCGGACAGGGGGCAACTAATGAAAAACTGTTTTTT
13	NA	TRBV14	NA	TRBJ2-7	CASSQGIGYEQYF	TGTGCCAGCAGCCAAGGGATCGGATACGAGCAGTACTTC
15	TRBD1	TRBV29-1	NA	TRBJ2-7	CSVEAAGTGPDEQYF	TGCAGCGTTGAAGCAGCCGGGACAGGTCCTGACGAGCAGTACTTC
16	TRBD2	TRBV27	NA	TRBJ2-7	CASSLSSGRVSYEQYF	TGTGCCAGCAGTTTGTCCAGCGGGAGAGTTTCGTACGAGCAGTACTTC
15	NA	TRBV5-1	once	TRBJ1-6	CASREGVQYNSPLHF	TGCGCCAGCCGGGAGGGGGTCCAATATAATTCACCCCTCCACTTT
16	NA	TRBV5-1	NA	TRBJ1-2	CASSPPRTAANYGYTF	TGCGCCAGCAGCCCTCCGCGGACAGCCGCTAACTATGGCTACACCTTC
14	NA	TRBV20-1	few	TRBJ2-7	CSASTPSGRREQYF	TGCAGTGCTAGTACCCCCAGCGGGCGGCGCGAGCAGTACTTC
15	NA	TRBV19	few	TRBJ2-1	CASSMSANTYNEQFF	TGTGCCAGTAGTATGTCCGCTAACACCTACAATGAGCAGTTCTTC
17	TRBD2	TRBV12-3/TRBV12-4	few	TRBJ2-1	CASSITYSGRSVNEQFF	TGTGCCAGCAGTATCACCTATAGCGGGAGAAGTGTCAATGAGCAGTTCTTC
13	NA	TRBV6-6	few	TRBJ1-1	CASSYLLGPEAFF	TGTGCCAGCAGCTACCTATTGGGTCCTGAAGCTTTCTTT